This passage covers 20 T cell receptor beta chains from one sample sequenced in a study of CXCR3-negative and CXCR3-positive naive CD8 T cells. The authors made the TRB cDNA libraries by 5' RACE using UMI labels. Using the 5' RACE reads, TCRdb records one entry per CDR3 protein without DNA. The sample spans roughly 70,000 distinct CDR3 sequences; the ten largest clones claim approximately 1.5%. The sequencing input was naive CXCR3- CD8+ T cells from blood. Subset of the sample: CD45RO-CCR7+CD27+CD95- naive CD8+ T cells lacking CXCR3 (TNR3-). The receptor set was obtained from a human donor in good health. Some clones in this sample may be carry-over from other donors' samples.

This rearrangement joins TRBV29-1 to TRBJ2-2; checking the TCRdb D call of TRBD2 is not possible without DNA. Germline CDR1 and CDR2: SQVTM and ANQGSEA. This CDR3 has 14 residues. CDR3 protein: CSVGPPGGTGELFF.

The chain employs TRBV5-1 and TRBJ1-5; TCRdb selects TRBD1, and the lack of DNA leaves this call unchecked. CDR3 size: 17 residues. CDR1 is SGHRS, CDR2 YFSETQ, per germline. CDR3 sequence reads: CASRPDTYPKSNQPQHF.

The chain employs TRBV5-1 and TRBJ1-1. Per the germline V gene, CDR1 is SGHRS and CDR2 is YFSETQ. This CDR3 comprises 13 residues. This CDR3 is CASSHIMNTEAFF.

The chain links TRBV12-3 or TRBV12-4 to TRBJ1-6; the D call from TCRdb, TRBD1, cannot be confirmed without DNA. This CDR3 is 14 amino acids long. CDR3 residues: CASSYSGQNSPLHF.

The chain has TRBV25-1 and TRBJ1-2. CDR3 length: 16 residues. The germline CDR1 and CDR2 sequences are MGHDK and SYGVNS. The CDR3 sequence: CASSAIGALPAYGYTF.

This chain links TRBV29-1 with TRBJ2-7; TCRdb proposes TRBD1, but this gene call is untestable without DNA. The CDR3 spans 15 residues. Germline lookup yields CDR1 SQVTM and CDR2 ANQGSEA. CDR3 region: CSVTYPGPFAYEQYF.

The CDR3 loop reads CSVEGLTSGDYNEQFF. This chain connects TRBV29-1 to TRBJ2-1; the D gene TCRdb calls, TRBD2, cannot be checked with no DNA. The length of the CDR3 is 16 residues. The germline gives CDR1 SQVTM, CDR2 ANQGSEA.

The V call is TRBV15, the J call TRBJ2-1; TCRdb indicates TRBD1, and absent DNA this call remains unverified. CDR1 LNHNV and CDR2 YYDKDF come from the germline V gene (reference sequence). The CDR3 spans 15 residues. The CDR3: CATSVGTGDYNEQFF.

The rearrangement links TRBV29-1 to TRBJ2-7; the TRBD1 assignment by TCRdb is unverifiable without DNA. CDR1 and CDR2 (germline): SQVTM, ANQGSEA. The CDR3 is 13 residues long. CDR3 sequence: CSVDFAGFAEQYF.

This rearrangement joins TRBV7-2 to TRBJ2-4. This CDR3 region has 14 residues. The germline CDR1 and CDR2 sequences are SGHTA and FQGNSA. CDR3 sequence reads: CASSLGLGQNIQYF.

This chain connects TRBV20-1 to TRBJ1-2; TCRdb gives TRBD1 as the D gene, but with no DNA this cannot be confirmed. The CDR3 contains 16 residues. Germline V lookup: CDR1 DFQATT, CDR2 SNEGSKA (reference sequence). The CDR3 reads CSARERGTGAGYGYTF.

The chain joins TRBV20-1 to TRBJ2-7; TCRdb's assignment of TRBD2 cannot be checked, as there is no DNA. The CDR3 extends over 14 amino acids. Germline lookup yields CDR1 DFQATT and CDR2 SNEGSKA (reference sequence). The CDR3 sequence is CSARIPAVSYEQYF.

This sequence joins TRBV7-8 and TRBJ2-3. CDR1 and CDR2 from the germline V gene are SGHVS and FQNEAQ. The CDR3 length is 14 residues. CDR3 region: CASSLKIITDTQYF.

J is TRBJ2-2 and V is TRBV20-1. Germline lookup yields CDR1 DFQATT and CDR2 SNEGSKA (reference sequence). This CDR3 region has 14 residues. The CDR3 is CSARDLAVTGELFF.

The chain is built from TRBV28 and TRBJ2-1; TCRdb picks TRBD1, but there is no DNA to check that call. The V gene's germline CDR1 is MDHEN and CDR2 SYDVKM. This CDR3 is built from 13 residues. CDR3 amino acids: CASRGGGYNEQFF.

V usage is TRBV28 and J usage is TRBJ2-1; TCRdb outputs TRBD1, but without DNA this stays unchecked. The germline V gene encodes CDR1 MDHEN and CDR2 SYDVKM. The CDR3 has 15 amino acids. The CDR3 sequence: CASSEPGTALGEQFF.

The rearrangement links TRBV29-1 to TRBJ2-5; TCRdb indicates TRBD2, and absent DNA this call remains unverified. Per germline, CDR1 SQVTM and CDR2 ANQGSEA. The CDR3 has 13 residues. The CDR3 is CSVLAVWQETQYF.

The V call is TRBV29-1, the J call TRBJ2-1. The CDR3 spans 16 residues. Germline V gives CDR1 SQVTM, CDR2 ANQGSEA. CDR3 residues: CSVVREEGSSYNEQFF.

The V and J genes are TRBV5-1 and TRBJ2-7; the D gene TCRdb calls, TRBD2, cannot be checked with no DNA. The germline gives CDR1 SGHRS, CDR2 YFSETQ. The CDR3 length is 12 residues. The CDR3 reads CASSLAGHEQYF.

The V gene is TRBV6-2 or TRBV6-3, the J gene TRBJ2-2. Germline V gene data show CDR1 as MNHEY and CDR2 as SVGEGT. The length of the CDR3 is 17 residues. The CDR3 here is CASTNDGVFTPNGELFF.